This T cell receptor (beta chain) was recovered during a study of cytomegalovirus exposure and HLA in healthy donors. Primers included in the PCR were 60 Vbeta and 13 Jbeta primers. TCRdb's table, derived via immunoSEQ multiplex PCR, lists solely in-frame clones and lacks some. The table lists about 120,000 clones. Germline V gene lookup returns CDR1 MNHEY and CDR2 SVGAGI. This CDR3 has 14 amino acids. Trimming shortened V by 3 bases and J by 7 bases, and 13 bases separated the two germline ends. Sequencing was done on a sample of PBMCs. The TCR comes from a young man in good health and CMV-seronegative. The V gene is TRBV6-5, the J gene TRBJ1-5; D unclear. CDR3 amino acids: CASSYSPSRQPQHF. As DNA, the CDR3 is TGTGCCAGCAGTTATTCCCCCTCCAGGCAGCCCCAGCATTTT.